Each of the 25 T cell receptor beta chains below was sequenced from the same sample in a study of cytomegalovirus exposure and HLA in healthy donors. Primers: 60 Vbeta forward and 13 Jbeta reverse. Clones were sequenced by immunoSEQ multiplex PCR, and TCRdb holds only the in-frame ones, with some missing. The repertoire consists of 170,000 or so clones, with roughly 87% occurring once and the leading ten covering more than 0.5%. Sequencing was carried out using PBMCs. These TCRs come from a woman aged 45 to 65 in good health and CMV-seronegative.

This clone was counted a few times. The chain carries TRBV6-1 and TRBJ2-4; possibly TRBD1 for D (6 bases). The CDR3 is made up of 14 amino acids. Trimming removed 6 bases at V and 2 bases at J, with 11 bases between. Germline CDR1 reads MNHNS; CDR2 reads SASEGT. The CDR3, as DNA: TGTGCCAGCAGCCGGACAGTGACCAAAAACATTCAGTACTTC. It codes for CASSRTVTKNIQYF.

The V gene is TRBV27, the J gene TRBJ2-1; 11 bases map to TRBD2. Germline CDR1 MNHEY, CDR2 SMNVEV (reference sequence). V shed 6 bases, J shed 8 bases, and the junction held 9 bases outside the gene matches. The CDR3 is made up of 15 amino acids. The CDR3 is CASRTLAGANYEQFF. In DNA, the CDR3 is TGTGCCAGCAGAACACTAGCGGGAGCAAACTATGAGCAGTTCTTC.

The chain is built from TRBV28 and TRBJ2-7; 8 bases match TRBD1. CDR1 and CDR2 (germline): MDHEN, SYDVKM. The length of the CDR3 is 14 residues. J lost 3 bases, V lost 5 bases, and 6 bases had no gene match. CDR3 coding DNA: TGTGCCAGCAGTAGATACAGGGGGGTCTACGAGCAGTACTTC. Translation gives CASSRYRGVYEQYF.

J is TRBJ1-1 and V is TRBV7-9, with 8 bases fitting TRBD1. The CDR3 is 13 residues long. The V segment lost 7 bases and the J segment 13 bases; nucleotides outside the gene matches: 14. CDR1 SEHNR and CDR2 FQNEAQ come from the germline V gene (reference sequence). Here the CDR3 DNA reads TGTGCCAGCACCGAGACAGGGGTCGCCCCCTGTTTCTTT. It specifies CASTETGVAPCFF.

J is TRBJ2-2 and V is TRBV5-1, with TRBD2 matching over 12 bases. Germline CDR1 SGHRS, CDR2 YFSETQ. Trimming cost V 0 bases and J 7 bases; bases outside gene matches: 4. The CDR3 contains 16 residues. The CDR3 DNA is TGCGCCAGCAGCTTGGGACTAGCGGGAGAGGTCGGGGAGCTGTTTTTT. Residues: CASSLGLAGEVGELFF.

As for this clone: Other DNA sequences of this sample code for an identical CDR3. The chain is built from TRBV28 and TRBJ1-2; D is undetermined. Germline V gene data show CDR1 as MDHEN and CDR2 as SYDVKM. Trimming removed 2 bases from V and 2 bases from J, with 6 bases in between. CDR3 length: 13 residues. The chain's CDR3 is CASSLGQNYGYTF. Here the CDR3 DNA reads TGTGCCAGCAGTTTAGGGCAGAACTATGGCTACACCTTC.

This clone was found a few times. The CDR3 protein is CASSPRETQYF. The CDR3 nucleotides are TGTGCCAGCTCACCCCGGGAGACCCAGTACTTC. The chain employs TRBV18 and TRBJ2-5; D remains unclear. The length of the CDR3 is 11 residues. Deletions cut 3 bases from V and 5 bases from J, with 4 bases between. CDR1 is KGHSH, CDR2 LQKENI, per germline.

In this sample, this clone turned up a few times. The CDR3 bases are TGTGCCATCAGTTCCAGGGGGTTGTGGGAGACCCAGTACTTC. It encodes CAISSRGLWETQYF. V and J are TRBV10-3 and TRBJ2-5; 7 bases are a match to TRBD1. CDR3 length: 14 residues. After removal of 5 bases from V and 5 bases from J, the junction contained 8 bases not matched to a gene. CDR1 and CDR2 from the germline V gene are ENHRY and SYGVKD.

The chain recombines TRBV28 with TRBJ1-5; possible D gene TRBD1, 5 bases. Per the germline V gene, CDR1 is MDHEN and CDR2 is SYDVKM. This CDR3 has 15 amino acids. The germline V and J ends were trimmed by 8 bases and 4 bases, with 18 bases remaining between them. CDR3 in amino acids: CASFPGGVGNQPQHF. DNA of the CDR3: TGTGCCAGCTTTCCCGGGGGGGTTGGGAATCAGCCCCAGCATTTT.

V and J are TRBV28 and TRBJ2-7, with D perhaps matching TRBD2 (5 bases). The CDR3 has 14 residues. With 6 bases removed from V and 2 bases from J, the gap between germline ends came to 14 bases. Germline V gene lookup returns CDR1 MDHEN and CDR2 SYDVKM. The CDR3 loop reads CASSYHDYPYEQYF. CDR3 bases: TGTGCCAGCAGCTACCATGACTACCCCTACGAGCAGTACTTC.

In the case of this clone: This sample also contains other DNA sequences that code for the same CDR3. CDR3 residues: CASGNRGNTEAFF. As DNA, the CDR3 is TGTGCCAGCGGAAACAGGGGGAACACTGAAGCTTTCTTT. This chain uses TRBV6-6 with TRBJ1-1, with 7 positions matching TRBD1. V gave up 8 bases and J gave up 1 base; unmatched junction bases: 4. Germline CDR1 and CDR2: MNHNY and SVGAGI (reference sequence). The CDR3 sequence is 13 residues long.

The chain carries TRBV6-5 and TRBJ1-2; no definite D call. V was clipped by 6 bases and J by 2 bases, with 10 bases between them. Germline-derived CDR1 and CDR2 are MNHEY and SVGAGI. The CDR3 loop spans 13 amino acids. The CDR3 is CASRRDINYGYTF. The DNA for the CDR3 is TGTGCCAGCAGAAGAGACATCAACTATGGCTACACCTTC.

A single count supports this clone. The chain uses TRBV28 and TRBJ2-7; 7 nucleotides match TRBD1. The junction had 9 bases not matched to a gene; V was cut back by 8 bases and J by 2 bases. This CDR3 contains 14 residues. From germline, CDR1 is MDHEN and CDR2 SYDVKM. As DNA, the CDR3 is TGTGCCAGCGGACGTGACAGGGTTGCCTACGAGCAGTACTTC. This codes for CASGRDRVAYEQYF.

Written as DNA, the CDR3 is TGTGCCAGCAGCGGACTGGCCTACGAGCAGTACTTC. Residues: CASSGLAYEQYF. The chain is built from TRBV2 and TRBJ2-7, with D possibly being TRBD2 (5 bases). The CDR3 has 12 residues. The V end was cut by 6 bases, the J end by 2 bases, with 8 bases between. Germline CDR1 SNHLY, CDR2 FYNNEI.

The gene calls are TRBV27 and TRBJ2-3; D not resolved. This CDR3 has 15 residues. From germline, CDR1 is MNHEY and CDR2 SMNVEV (reference sequence). Trimming left V 6 bases short and J 3 bases short, with 16 bases between. The CDR3 is CASSRLIHWTDTQYF. For the CDR3, the DNA is TGTGCCAGCAGCCGCCTCATACATTGGACAGATACGCAGTATTTT.

The chain joins TRBV6-5 to TRBJ1-2; 9 nucleotides align to TRBD1. With 6 bases clipped from V and 8 bases from J, the junction kept 7 bases outside the gene matches. The CDR3 has 13 residues. Germline CDR1 and CDR2: MNHEY and SVGAGI. Here the CDR3 reads CASSLHRGQGYTF. The CDR3 nucleotides are TGTGCCAGCAGCCTACACAGGGGGCAAGGCTACACCTTC.

The rearrangement links TRBV11-2 to TRBJ2-7, with 12 bases identical to TRBD1. CDR3 length equals 17 residues. Per germline, CDR1 SGHAT and CDR2 FQNNGV. V lost 0 bases, J lost 6 bases, and 9 bases stayed unmatched. CDR3 amino acids: CASSLDYQRDRGLEQYF. The CDR3, as DNA: TGTGCCAGCAGCTTAGATTACCAAAGGGACAGGGGGCTCGAGCAGTACTTC.

This sequence joins TRBV6-5 and TRBJ2-5; 10 nucleotides line up with TRBD2. V lost 4 bases, J lost 4 bases, and 6 bases stayed unmatched. The germline CDR1 and CDR2 sequences are MNHEY and SVGAGI. There are 15 residues in the CDR3. The CDR3 DNA reads TGTGCCAGCAGTTCCAGCGGGAGGGCCCGAGAGACCCAGTACTTC. Protein sequence: CASSSSGRARETQYF.

V is TRBV15 and J is TRBJ2-5; the D gene is possibly TRBD2 (6 bases). Trimming stripped 8 bases from V and 0 bases from J, with 10 bases between. The CDR3 extends over 13 amino acids. The germline V gene encodes CDR1 LNHNV and CDR2 YYDKDF (reference sequence). CDR3 sequence: CATGWDYQETQYF. The CDR3 coding sequence is TGTGCCACCGGCTGGGACTACCAAGAGACCCAGTACTTC.

This sequence joins TRBV28 and TRBJ1-2, with TRBD1 as a possible D gene (6 bases). V lost 2 bases and J lost 3, with 13 bases in between. Germline V gene data show CDR1 as MDHEN and CDR2 as SYDVKM. This CDR3 is 15 amino acids long. The CDR3 DNA sequence: TGTGCCAGCAGTTTAGGGGGGGCTTTGGACTATGGCTACACCTTC. Encoded protein: CASSLGGALDYGYTF.

This clone was seen only once. This chain uses TRBV7-6 with TRBJ2-5; TRBD2 aligns across 7 bases. The DNA end is a closer match to TRBJ2-7, so the J assignment may be wrong. Germline CDR1 reads SGHVS; CDR2 reads FNYEAQ. This CDR3 is 18 amino acids long. DNA for the CDR3: TGTGCCAGCAGCTTAGCTAGGGAGGGGCGACCCAGCTCCTACGAGCAGTACTTC. Amino acid sequence: CASSLAREGRPSSYEQYF.

The rearrangement joins TRBV10-3 to TRBJ1-4; TRBD1 aligns across 10 bases. In germline, CDR1 is ENHRY, CDR2 SYGVKD. The CDR3 has 14 residues. V lost 10 bases and J lost 8; bases outside the gene matches: 10. The CDR3 DNA follows: TGTGCCACACGACAGGGGGCAAGGGGAGAAAAACTGTTTTTT. Amino acids: CATRQGARGEKLFF.

As DNA, the CDR3 is TGTGCCAGCAGGGGGACAGGGGGAGCCGGGGAGCTGTTTTTT. Amino acid sequence: CASRGTGGAGELFF. The chain employs TRBV2 and TRBJ2-2; 11 bases align to TRBD1. The junction had 3 bases not matched to a gene; V was cut back by 6 bases and J by 6 bases. This CDR3 comprises 14 residues. CDR1 is SNHLY and CDR2 is FYNNEI in the germline V gene.

V gene TRBV2 combines with J gene TRBJ1-5; TRBD1 matches at 8 bases. Losses at the gene ends were 6 bases for V and 0 bases for J; bases not matched to a gene: 4. Germline V lookup: CDR1 SNHLY, CDR2 FYNNEI. The length of the CDR3 is 15 residues. The CDR3 DNA follows: TGTGCCAGCAGAAGACAGGGGAGTAGCAATCAGCCCCAGCATTTT. Its translation: CASRRQGSSNQPQHF.

The chain couples TRBV28 to TRBJ1-4; 10 bases align to TRBD1. The V gene end was trimmed by 3 bases and the J gene end by 7 bases; junction bases not matched to a gene: 5. CDR3 length: 15 amino acids. Germline lookup yields CDR1 MDHEN and CDR2 SYDVKM. CDR3 DNA sequence: TGTGCCAGCAGTTTTCTGGGACAGGGGACTGAAAAACTGTTTTTT. Translated, it gives CASSFLGQGTEKLFF.